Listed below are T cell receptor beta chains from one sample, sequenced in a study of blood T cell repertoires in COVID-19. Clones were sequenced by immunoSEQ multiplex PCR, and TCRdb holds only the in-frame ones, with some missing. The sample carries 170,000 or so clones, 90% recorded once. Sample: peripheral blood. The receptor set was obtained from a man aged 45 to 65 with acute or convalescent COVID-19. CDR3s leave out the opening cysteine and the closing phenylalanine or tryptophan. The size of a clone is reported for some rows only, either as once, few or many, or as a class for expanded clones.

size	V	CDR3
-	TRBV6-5	ASSYVGAADTGELF
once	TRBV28	ASSLALSTNEKLF
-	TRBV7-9	ASSLRQGWDGYT
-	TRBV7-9	ASSLGTPGAEKLF
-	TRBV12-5	ASGLVPGNEQF
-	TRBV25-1	ASSGPGGYGYT
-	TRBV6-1	ASSEAGGQGRTIY
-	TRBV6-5	ASSFRTSGEEQF
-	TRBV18	ASSLLAGVAGANVLT
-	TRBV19	ASSIAPGERVTGELF
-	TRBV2	ASRDRGAGDTQY
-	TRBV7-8	ASISNTGYNTEAF
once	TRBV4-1	ASSQTQGLAGGGLTGNTQY
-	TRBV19	ASSSTLGVWYGYT
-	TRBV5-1	ASSRTGRSNTEAF
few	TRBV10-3	AISASDSASPLH
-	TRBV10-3	AISESPYEDEQF
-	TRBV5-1	ASSLGSDRAPTDTQY
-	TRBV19	ASSTGFSTGANVLT
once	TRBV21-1	ASSKAWGLNSPLH
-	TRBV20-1	SASKQGISNYGYT
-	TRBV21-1	ASSKLCTVPMVYNEQF
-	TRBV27	ASSLWGQGLANEQF
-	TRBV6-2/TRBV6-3	ASSPGRGPNTGELF
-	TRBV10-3	AISESGGNQPQH
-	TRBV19	ASSMSWGTGTISSQH
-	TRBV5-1	ASSLALSGSTDTQY
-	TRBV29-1	SVEDHRTGQETQY
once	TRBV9	ASSLNLDRGGYT
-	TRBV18	ASSSSQGASGELF
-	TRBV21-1	ASSKPRQGENGYT
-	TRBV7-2	ASSFSGSVGGDTQY
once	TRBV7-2	ASSLGRRAYSYEQY
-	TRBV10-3	AISYTGQGDSPLH
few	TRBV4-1	ASSQDPGANYGYT
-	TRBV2	ASSLDSPLSGNTIY
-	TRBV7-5	ARSSRGPVAAF
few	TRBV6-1	ASSDARNYGYT
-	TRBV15	ATSRGLSLGEQF
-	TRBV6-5	ASIRAGIAYEQY
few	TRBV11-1	ASSEGRRYNYGYT
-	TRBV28	ASRRGGGEYNEQF
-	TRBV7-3	ASSPTKGVHNEQF
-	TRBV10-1	ASRMTTNTEAF
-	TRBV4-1	ASSTGLGVNEQF
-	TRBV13	ASSFRMNTEAF
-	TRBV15	ATSRDRGQWGAF
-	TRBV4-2	ASSQRLAEVTDTQY
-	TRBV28	ASTPTALNQPQH
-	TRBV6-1	ASSLRGEQF
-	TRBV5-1	ASSHETGNYGYT
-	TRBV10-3	AISETGVEAF
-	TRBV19	ASSIGLRDAGGPPLH
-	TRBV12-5	ASGSDRVTDTQY
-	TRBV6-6	ASSYGARSSGNTIY
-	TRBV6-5	AARDSQLGGYT
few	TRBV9	ASSVAGNSNQPQH
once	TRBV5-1	ASSSQDIPTEAF
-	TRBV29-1	SGYREGSYT
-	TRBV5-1	ASSISLGSGNEQF